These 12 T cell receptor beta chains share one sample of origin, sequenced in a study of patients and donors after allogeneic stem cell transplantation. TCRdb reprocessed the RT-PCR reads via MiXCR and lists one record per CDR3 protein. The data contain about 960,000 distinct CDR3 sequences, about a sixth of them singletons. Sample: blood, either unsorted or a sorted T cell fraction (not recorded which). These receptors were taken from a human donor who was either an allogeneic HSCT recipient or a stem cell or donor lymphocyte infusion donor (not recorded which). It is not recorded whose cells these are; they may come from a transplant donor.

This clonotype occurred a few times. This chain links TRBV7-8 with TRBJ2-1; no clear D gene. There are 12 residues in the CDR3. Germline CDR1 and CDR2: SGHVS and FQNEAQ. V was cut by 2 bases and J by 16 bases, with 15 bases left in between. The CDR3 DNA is TGTGCCAGCAGCTTAAGTTCGGGTCGCCCCTTCTTC. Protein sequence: CASSLSSGRPFF. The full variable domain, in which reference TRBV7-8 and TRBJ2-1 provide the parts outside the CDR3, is GAGVSQSPRYKVAKRGQDVALRCDPISGHVSLFWYQQALGQGPEFLTYFQNEAQLDKSGLPSDRFFAERPEGSVSTLKIQRTQQEDSAVYLCASSLSSGRPFFGPGTRLTVL.

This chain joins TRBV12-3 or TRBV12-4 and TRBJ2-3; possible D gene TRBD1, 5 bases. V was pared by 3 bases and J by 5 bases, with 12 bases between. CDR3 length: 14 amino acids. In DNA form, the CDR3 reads TGTGCCAGCAGTTTGTCCAGGGCCGGAGATACGCAGTATTTT. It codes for CASSLSRAGDTQYF.

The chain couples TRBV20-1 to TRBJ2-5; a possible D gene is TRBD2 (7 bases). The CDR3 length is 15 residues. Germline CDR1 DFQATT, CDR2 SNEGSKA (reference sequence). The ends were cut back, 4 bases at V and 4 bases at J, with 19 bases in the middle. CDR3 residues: CSANGGASGLETQYF. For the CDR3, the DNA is TGCAGTGCTAATGGGGGGGCTAGCGGACTAGAGACCCAGTACTTC.

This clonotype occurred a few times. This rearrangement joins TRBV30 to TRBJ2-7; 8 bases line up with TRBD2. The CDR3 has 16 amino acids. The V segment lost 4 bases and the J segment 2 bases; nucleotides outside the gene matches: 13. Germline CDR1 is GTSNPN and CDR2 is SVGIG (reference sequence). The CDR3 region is CAWTSSGFSRTYEQYF. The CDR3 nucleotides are TGTGCCTGGACGTCTAGCGGGTTTTCGCGGACCTACGAGCAGTACTTC. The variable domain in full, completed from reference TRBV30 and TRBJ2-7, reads SQTIHQWPATLVQPVGSPLSLECTVEGTSNPNLYWYRQAAGRGLQLLFYSVGIGQISSEVPQNLSASRPQDRQFILSSKKLLLSDSGFYLCAWTSSGFSRTYEQYFGPGTRLTVT.

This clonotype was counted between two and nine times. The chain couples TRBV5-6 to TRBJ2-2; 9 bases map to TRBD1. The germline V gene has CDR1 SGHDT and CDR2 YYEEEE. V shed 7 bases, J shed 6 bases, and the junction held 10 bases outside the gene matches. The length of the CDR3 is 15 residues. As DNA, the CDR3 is TGTGCCAGCGAGCCGGGACAGGGTATAGCCGGGGAGCTGTTTTTT. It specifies CASEPGQGIAGELFF.

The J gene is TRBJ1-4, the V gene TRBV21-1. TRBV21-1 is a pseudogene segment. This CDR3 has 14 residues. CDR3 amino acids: CASIPGGPYEKLFF. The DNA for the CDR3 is TGTGCCAGCATCCCGGGGGGGCCCTATGAAAAACTGTTTTTT.

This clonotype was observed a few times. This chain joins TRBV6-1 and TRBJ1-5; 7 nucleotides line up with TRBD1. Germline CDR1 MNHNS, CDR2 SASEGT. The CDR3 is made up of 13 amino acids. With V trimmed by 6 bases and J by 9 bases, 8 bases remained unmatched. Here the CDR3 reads CASSRDSDRPQHF. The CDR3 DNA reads TGTGCCAGCAGCCGGGACAGTGACCGGCCCCAGCATTTT.

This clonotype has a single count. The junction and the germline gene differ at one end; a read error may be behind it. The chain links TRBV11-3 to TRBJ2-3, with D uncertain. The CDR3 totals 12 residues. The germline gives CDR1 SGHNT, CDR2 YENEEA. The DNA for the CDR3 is TGTGCAAGCAGCACCAGGACCGGTACGCAGTATTTT. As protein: CASSTRTGTQYF.

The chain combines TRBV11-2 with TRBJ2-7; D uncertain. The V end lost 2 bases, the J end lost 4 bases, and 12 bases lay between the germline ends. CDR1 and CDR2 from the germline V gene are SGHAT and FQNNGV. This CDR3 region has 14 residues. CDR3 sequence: CASSLWSGPYEQYF. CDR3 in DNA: TGTGCCAGCAGCTTATGGTCAGGACCATACGAGCAGTACTTC. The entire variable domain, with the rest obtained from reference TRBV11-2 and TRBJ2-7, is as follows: EAGVAQSPRYKIIEKRQSVAFWCNPISGHATLYWYQQILGQGPKLLIQFQNNGVVDDSQLPKDRFSAERLKGVDSTLKIQPAKLEDSAVYLCASSLWSGPYEQYFGPGTRLTVT.

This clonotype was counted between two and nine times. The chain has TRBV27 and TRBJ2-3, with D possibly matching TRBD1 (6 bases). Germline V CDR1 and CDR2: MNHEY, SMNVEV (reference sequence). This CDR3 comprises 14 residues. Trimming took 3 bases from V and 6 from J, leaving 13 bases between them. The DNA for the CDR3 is TGTGCCAGCAGTTTGGGGGCCAAGGTGGATACGCAGTATTTT. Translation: CASSLGAKVDTQYF.

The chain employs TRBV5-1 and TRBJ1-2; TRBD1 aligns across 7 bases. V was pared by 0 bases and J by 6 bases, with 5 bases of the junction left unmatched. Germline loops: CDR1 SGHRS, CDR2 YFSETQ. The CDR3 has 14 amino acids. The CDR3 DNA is TGCGCCAGCAGCTTGGTAGGGGGCGACGATGGCTACACCTTC. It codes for CASSLVGGDDGYTF.

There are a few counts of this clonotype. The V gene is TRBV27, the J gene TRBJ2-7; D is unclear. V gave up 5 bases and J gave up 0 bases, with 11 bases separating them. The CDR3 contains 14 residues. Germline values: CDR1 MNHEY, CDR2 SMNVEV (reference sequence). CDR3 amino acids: CASSPFLGSYEQYF. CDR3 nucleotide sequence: TGTGCCAGCAGTCCCTTCTTAGGCTCCTACGAGCAGTACTTC.